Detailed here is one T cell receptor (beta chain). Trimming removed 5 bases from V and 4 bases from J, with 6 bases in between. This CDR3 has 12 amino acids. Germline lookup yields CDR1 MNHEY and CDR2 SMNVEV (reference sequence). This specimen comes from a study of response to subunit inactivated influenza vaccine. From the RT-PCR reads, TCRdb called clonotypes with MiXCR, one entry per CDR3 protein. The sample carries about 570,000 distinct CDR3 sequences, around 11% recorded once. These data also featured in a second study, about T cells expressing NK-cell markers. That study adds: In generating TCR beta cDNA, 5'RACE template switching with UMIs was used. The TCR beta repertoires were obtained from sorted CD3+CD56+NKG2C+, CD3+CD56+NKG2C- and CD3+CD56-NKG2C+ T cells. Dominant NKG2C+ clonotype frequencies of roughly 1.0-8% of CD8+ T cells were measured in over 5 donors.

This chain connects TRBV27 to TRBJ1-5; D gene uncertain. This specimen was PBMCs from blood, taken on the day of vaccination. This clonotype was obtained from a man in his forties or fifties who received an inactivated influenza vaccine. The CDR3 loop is CASSPKNQPQHF. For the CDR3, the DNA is TGTGCCAGCAGTCCCAAAAATCAGCCCCAGCATTTT.